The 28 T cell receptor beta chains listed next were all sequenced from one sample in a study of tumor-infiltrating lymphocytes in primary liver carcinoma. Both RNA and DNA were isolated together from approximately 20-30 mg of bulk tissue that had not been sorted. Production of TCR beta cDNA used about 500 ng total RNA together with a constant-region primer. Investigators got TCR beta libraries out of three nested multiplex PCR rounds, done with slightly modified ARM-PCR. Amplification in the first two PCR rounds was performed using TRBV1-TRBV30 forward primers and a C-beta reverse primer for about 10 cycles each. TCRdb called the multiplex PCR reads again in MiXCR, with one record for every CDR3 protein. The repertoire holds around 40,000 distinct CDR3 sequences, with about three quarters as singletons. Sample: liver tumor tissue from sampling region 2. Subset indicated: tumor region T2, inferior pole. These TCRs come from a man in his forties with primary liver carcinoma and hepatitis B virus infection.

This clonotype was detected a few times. This CDR3 is CAIIRDLSQREQFF. In DNA, the CDR3 is TGTGCCATCATCCGGGACTTGTCCCAACGGGAGCAGTTCTTC. The rearrangement uses TRBV12-3 or TRBV12-4 and TRBJ2-1, with D possibly TRBD2 on 6 matching bases. This CDR3 is built from 14 residues. V shed 10 bases and J shed 10 bases, with 23 bases lying between them.

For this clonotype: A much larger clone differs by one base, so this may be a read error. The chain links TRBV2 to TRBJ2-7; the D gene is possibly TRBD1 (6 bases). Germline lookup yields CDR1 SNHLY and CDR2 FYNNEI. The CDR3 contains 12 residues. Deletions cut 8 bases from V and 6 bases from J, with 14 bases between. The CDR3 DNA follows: TGTGCCAGCTTTCGGGACACCTGCGAGCAGTACTTC. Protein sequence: CASFRDTCEQYF.

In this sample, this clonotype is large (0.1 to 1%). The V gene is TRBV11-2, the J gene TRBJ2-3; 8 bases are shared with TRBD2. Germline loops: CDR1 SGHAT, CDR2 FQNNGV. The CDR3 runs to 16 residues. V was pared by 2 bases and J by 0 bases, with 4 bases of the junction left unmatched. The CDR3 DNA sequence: TGTGCCAGCAGCTTACAAGCGGGAGTCAGCACAGATACGCAGTATTTT. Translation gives CASSLQAGVSTDTQYF.

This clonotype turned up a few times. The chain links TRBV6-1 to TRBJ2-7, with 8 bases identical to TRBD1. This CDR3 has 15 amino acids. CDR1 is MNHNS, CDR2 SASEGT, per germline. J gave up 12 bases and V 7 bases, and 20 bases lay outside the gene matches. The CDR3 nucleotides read TGTGCCAGCACTCCGGTGACAGGGGCCCCGACCAAGCGGTACTTC. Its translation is CASTPVTGAPTKRYF.

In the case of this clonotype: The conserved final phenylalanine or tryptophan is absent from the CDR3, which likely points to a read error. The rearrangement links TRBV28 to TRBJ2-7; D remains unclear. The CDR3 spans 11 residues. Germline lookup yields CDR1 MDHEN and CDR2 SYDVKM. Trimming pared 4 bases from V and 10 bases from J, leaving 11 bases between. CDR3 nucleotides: TGTGCCAGCAGTTCCCTTAGGGAACAGTACTCC. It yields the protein CASSSLREQYS.

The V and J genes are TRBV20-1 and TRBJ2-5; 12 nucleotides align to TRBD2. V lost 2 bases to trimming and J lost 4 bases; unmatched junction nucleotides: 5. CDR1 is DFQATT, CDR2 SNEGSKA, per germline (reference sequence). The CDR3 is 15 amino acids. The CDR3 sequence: CSARRTSGTRETQYF. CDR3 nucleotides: TGCAGTGCTAGAAGGACTAGCGGGACTAGAGAGACCCAGTACTTC.

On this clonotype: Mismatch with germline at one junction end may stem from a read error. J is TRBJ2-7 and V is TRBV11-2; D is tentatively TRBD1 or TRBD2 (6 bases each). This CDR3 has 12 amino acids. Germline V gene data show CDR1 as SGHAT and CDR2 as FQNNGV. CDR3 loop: CTSSPGGYQQYF. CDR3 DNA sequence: TGTACCAGCAGTCCCGGGGGCTACCAACAGTACTTC. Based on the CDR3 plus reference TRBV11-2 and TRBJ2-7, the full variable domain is EAGVAQSPRYKIIEKRQSVAFWCNPISGHATLYWYQQILGQGPKLLIQFQNNGVVDDSQLPKDRFSAERLKGVDSTLKIQPAKLEDSAVYLCTSSPGGYQQYFGPGTRLTVT.

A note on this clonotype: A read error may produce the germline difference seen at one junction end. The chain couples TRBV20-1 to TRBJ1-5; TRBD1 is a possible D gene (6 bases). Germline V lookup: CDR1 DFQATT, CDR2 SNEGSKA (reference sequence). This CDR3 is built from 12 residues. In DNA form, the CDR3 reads TGCAGTGCCAGGGGTGGCAATGAGCCCCAGCATTTT. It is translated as CSARGGNEPQHF.

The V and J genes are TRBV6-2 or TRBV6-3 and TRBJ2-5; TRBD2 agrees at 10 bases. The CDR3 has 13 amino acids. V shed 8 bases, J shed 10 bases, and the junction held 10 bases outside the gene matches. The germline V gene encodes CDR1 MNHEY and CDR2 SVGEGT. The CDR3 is CASCMGLANIQYF. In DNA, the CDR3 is TGTGCCAGCTGTATGGGACTAGCGAACATCCAGTACTTC.

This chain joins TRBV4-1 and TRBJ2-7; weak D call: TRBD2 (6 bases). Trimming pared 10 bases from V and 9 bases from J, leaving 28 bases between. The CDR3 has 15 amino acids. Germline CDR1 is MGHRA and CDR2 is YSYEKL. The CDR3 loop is CAIIQDKALAIAQYF. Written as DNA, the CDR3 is TGCGCCATCATCCAAGATAAGGCACTAGCCATAGCGCAGTACTTC.

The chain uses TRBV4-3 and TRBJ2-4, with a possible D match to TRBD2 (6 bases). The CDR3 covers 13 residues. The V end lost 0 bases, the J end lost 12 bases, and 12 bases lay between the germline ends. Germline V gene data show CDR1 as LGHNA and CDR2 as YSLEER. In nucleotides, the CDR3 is TGCGCCAGCAGCCAAGAGGAGGGCAGGACTCAGTACTTC. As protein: CASSQEEGRTQYF.

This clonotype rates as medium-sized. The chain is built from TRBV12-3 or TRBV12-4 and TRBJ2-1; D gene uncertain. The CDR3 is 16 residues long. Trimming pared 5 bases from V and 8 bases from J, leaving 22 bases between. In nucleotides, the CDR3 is TGTGCCAGCAGTGGGCCCCGGCGGACCCCTCCGGATGAGCAGTTCTTC. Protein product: CASSGPRRTPPDEQFF.

The CDR3 spells CATEGYHNEQFF. The CDR3 bases are TGTGCTACCGAAGGGTATCACAATGAGCAGTTCTTC. This chain joins TRBV10-3 and TRBJ2-1; D unresolved. Germline-derived CDR1 and CDR2 are ENHRY and SYGVKD. There are 12 residues in the CDR3.

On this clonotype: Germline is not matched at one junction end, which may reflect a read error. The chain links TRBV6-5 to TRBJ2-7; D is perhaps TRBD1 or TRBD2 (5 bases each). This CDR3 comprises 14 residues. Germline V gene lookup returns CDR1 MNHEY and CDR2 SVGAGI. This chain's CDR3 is CVSSAAGSEYEQYF. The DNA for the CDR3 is TGTGTCAGCAGCGCGGCAGGGAGCGAGTACGAGCAGTACTTC.

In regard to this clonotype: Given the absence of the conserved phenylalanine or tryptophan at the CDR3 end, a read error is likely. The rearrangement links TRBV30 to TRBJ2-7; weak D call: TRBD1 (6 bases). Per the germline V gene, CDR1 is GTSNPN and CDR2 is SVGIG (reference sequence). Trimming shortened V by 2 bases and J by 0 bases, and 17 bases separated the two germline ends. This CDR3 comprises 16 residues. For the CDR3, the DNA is TGTGCCTGGAGTCCATGCGGTGGACAGTCCTCCTACGAGCAGTACCTC. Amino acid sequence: CAWSPCGGQSSYEQYL.

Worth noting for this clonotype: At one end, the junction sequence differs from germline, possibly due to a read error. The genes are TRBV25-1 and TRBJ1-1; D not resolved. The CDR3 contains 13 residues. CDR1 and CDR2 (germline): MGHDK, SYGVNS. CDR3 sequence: CASSIHGNAEAFF. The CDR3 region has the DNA TGTGCCAGCAGTATACACGGGAACGCTGAAGCTTTCTTT.

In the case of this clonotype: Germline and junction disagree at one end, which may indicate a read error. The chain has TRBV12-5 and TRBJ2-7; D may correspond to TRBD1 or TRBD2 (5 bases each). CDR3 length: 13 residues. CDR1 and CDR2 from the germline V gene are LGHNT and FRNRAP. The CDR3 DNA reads TGTGTCATTGAGGGGACCGGTTCCTACGAGCAGCACTTC. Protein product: CVIEGTGSYEQHF.

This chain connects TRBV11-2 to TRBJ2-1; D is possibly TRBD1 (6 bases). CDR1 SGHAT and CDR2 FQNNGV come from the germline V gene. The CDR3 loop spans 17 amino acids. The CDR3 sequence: CDTSLGNRASSYNEQFF. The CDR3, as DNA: TGTGACACGAGCTTAGGTAACAGGGCGAGCTCCTACAATGAGCAGTTCTTC. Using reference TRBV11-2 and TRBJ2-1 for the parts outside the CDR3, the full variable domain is EAGVAQSPRYKIIEKRQSVAFWCNPISGHATLYWYQQILGQGPKLLIQFQNNGVVDDSQLPKDRFSAERLKGVDSTLKIQPAKLEDSAVYLCDTSLGNRASSYNEQFFGPGTRLTVL.

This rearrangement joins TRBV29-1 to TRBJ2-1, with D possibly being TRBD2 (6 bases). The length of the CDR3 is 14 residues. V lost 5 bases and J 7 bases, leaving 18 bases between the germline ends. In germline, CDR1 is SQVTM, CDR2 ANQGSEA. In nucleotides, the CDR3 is TGCAGCGTTATTGGCGGGACGGGTAGTAATGAGCAGTTCTTC. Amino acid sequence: CSVIGGTGSNEQFF.

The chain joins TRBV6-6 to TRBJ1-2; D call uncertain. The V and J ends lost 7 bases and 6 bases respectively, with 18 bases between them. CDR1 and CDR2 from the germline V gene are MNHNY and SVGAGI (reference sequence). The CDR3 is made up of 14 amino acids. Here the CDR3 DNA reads TGTGCCAGCACCTTACAGTCGGATAGCCATGGCTACACCTTC. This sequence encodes CASTLQSDSHGYTF.

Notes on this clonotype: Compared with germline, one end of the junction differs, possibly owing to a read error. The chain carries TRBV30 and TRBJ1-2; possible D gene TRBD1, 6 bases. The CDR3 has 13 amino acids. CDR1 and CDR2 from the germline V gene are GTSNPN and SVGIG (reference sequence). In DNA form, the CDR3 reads TGTGCCTGGACAAGACAGGACAACTATGGCTACACCTTT. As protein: CAWTRQDNYGYTF. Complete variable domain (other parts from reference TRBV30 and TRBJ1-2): SQTIHQWPATLVQPVGSPLSLECTVEGTSNPNLYWYRQAAGRGLQLLFYSVGIGQISSEVPQNLSASRPQDRQFILSSKKLLLSDSGFYLCAWTRQDNYGYTFGSGTRLTVV.

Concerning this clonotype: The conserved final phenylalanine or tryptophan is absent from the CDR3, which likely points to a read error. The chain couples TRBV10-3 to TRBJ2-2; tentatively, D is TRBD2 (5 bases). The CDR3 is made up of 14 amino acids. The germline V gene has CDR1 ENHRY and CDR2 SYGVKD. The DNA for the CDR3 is TGTGCCACCAGTGGGGAGATAAACACCGGGGAGCTGTTTTCT. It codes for CATSGEINTGELFS.

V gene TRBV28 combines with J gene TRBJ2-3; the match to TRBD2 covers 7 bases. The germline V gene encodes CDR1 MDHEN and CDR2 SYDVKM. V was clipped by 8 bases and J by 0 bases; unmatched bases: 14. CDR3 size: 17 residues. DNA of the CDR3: TGTGCCAGCCGTGGACGTTTGGGGGAGGGGAGCACAGATACGCAGTATTTT. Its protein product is CASRGRLGEGSTDTQYF.

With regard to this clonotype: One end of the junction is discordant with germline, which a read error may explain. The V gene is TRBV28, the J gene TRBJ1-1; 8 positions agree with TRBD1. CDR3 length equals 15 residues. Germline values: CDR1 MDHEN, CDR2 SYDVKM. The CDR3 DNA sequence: TGTGCCAGGAGTTTATCTTCTAACAGGGGGACTGTACCTTTCTTT. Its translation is CARSLSSNRGTVPFF.

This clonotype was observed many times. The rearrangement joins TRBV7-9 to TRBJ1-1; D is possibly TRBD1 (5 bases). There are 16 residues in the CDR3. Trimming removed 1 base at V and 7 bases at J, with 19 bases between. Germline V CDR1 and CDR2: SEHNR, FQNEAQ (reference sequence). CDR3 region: CASSLVGGARGLEAFF. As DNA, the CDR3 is TGTGCCAGCAGCTTAGTAGGAGGGGCCCGGGGCCTTGAAGCTTTCTTT. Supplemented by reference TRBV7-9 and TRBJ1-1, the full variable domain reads DTGVSQNPRHKITKRGQNVTFRCDPISEHNRLYWYRQTLGQGPEFLTYFQNEAQLEKSRLLSDRFSAERPKGSFSTLEIQRTEQGDSAMYLCASSLVGGARGLEAFFGQGTRLTVV.

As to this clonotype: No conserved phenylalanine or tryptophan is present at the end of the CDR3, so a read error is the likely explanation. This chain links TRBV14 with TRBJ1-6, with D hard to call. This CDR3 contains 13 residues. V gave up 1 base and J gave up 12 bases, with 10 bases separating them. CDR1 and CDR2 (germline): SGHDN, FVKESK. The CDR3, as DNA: TGTGCCAGCAGCCAAGGGGATGGTAGACCCCTCCACCTT. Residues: CASSQGDGRPLHL.

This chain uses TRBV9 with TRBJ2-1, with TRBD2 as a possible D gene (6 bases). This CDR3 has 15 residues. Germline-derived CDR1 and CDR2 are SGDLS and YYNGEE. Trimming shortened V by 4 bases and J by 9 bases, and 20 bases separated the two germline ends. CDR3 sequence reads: CASSPRDARGSEQFF. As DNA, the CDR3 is TGTGCCAGCAGCCCACGGGACGCCCGGGGGAGTGAGCAGTTCTTC. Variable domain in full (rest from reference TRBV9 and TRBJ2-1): DSGVTQTPKHLITATGQRVTLRCSPRSGDLSVYWYQQSLDQGLQFLIQYYNGEERAKGNILERFSAQQFPDLHSELNLSSLELGDSALYFCASSPRDARGSEQFFGPGTRLTVL.

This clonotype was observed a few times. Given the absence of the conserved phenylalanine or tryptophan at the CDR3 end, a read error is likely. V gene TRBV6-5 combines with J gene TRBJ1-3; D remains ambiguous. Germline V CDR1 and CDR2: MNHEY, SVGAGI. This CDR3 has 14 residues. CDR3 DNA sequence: TGTGCCAGCAGGCCCAAAGTCTCTGAAAACACCATATATTCT. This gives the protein CASRPKVSENTIYS.